A selection of T cell receptor beta chains follows, all from one sample in a study of cytomegalovirus exposure and HLA in healthy donors. TCRdb's table, derived via immunoSEQ multiplex PCR, lists solely in-frame clones and lacks some. This sample's table reports 65,000 to 85,000 clones. The sample comprised PBMCs. These receptors came from a female donor in good health and CMV-seropositive. CDR3s include the opening cysteine and the closing phenylalanine or tryptophan. The order of the fields is J gene, D gene, V gene, CDR3 protein, CDR3 DNA. A D gene is named only where the DNA matches it firmly.

>TRBJ1-1|-|TRBV4-1
CASSQVPGNPEAFF
TGCGCCAGCAGCCAAGTCCCGGGTAACCCTGAAGCTTTCTTT
>TRBJ2-7|-|TRBV4-2
CASSQERGGYEQYF
TGTGCCAGCAGCCAAGAAAGGGGGGGGTACGAGCAGTACTTC
>TRBJ2-5|-|TRBV5-1
CASSSGQPGETQYF
TGCGCCAGCAGCTCCGGACAGCCCGGAGAGACCCAGTACTTC
>TRBJ1-2|-|TRBV6-6
CASGTDGFYTF
TGTGCCAGCGGAACAGATGGGTTCTACACCTTC
>TRBJ1-2|TRBD1|TRBV19
CASVSGQGDLRYTF
TGTGCCAGTGTCTCCGGGCAGGGGGATTTGCGCTACACCTTC
>TRBJ2-3|-|TRBV6-1
CASSELRTSGGSTDTQYF
TGTGCCAGCAGTGAATTAAGGACATCTGGGGGGAGCACAGATACGCAGTATTTT
>TRBJ2-2|TRBD1|TRBV19
CASTTGVTLYTGELFF
TGTGCCAGTACTACAGGGGTCACTCTTTACACCGGGGAGCTGTTTTTT
>TRBJ1-2|TRBD1|TRBV6-5
CASSYGQAFYGYTF
TGTGCCAGCAGTTACGGACAGGCGTTCTATGGCTACACCTTC
>TRBJ2-7|TRBD1|TRBV19
CASSTRQGSYEQYF
TGTGCCAGTAGTACCCGACAGGGTTCCTACGAGCAGTACTTC
>TRBJ2-7|-|TRBV5-1
CASSQPGLTYEQYF
TGCGCCAGCAGCCAACCGGGACTGACCTACGAGCAGTACTTC
>TRBJ2-7|-|TRBV30
CAWSREGGYEQYF
TGTGCCTGGAGCAGGGAGGGGGGGTACGAGCAGTACTTC
>TRBJ2-1|TRBD1|TRBV9
CASSPERSGTGRHNEQFF
TGTGCCAGCAGCCCCGAGAGGTCCGGGACAGGTAGGCACAATGAGCAGTTCTTC
>TRBJ1-1|-|TRBV7-9
CASSTGSEVRAFF
TGTGCCAGCAGTACAGGTTCCGAAGTAAGAGCTTTCTTT
>TRBJ2-5|TRBD2|TRBV6-5
CASSYRIWTSVQTQYF
TGTGCCAGCAGTTATAGAATTTGGACTAGTGTTCAGACCCAGTACTTC
>TRBJ2-7|-|TRBV5-1
CASSLDGGTYEQYF
TGCGCCAGCAGCTTGGATGGCGGGACCTACGAGCAGTACTTC
>TRBJ1-2|-|TRBV28
CASSPPVDYIYGYTF
TGTGCCAGCAGCCCTCCGGTAGACTACATCTATGGCTACACCTTC